What follows are 28 T cell receptor beta chains derived from one specimen sequenced in a study of T cell repertoires in cytomegalovirus infection. TCRdb re-called the reads through MiXCR, storing one row per CDR3 protein. The table records 650,000 to 850,000 distinct CDR3 sequences, about 28% of them present only once. Their antigens remain unidentified. Material: cultured CD8+ T cells from PBMCs, obtained from culture after CMV antigen stimulation. The receptors were sampled from a human donor in good health (CMV status not recorded). Some clones in this sample may be carry-over from other donors' samples.

The rearrangement uses TRBV15 and TRBJ1-2; no reliable D call. Germline values: CDR1 LNHNV, CDR2 YYDKDF (reference sequence). Trimming left V 0 bases short and J 4 bases short, with 9 bases between. The CDR3 contains 14 residues. CDR3 in amino acids: CATSRDAGGYGYTF. The CDR3 coding sequence is TGTGCCACCAGCAGAGATGCGGGAGGCTATGGCTACACCTTC.

The chain has TRBV2 and TRBJ1-1; D might be TRBD1 (5 bases). Trimming removed 6 bases at V and 7 bases at J, with 9 bases between. There are 11 residues in the CDR3. Germline V gene data show CDR1 as SNHLY and CDR2 as FYNNEI. CDR3 amino acids: CASRGTGEAFF. The CDR3, as DNA: TGTGCCAGCAGGGGGACGGGTGAAGCTTTCTTT.

This chain connects TRBV2 to TRBJ1-2, with TRBD1 identical over 7 bases. CDR1 SNHLY and CDR2 FYNNEI come from the germline V gene. This CDR3 has 15 amino acids. Germline trimming cut 1 base from V and 7 bases from J; bases unmatched to any gene: 9. The CDR3 reads CASSEGLSTGFGYTF. CDR3 sequence (DNA): TGTGCCAGCAGTGAAGGTCTATCGACAGGGTTTGGCTACACCTTC.

This chain joins TRBV24-1 and TRBJ2-4, with D possibly matching TRBD2 (6 bases). Germline lookup yields CDR1 KGHDR and CDR2 SFDVKD. The CDR3 has 16 amino acids. V was clipped by 1 base and J by 6 bases, with 15 bases between them. The CDR3 sequence is CATSDLKSGDPNIQYF. In nucleotides, the CDR3 is TGTGCCACCAGTGATTTAAAATCGGGGGATCCAAACATTCAGTACTTC.

This chain uses TRBV10-3 with TRBJ2-1; 8 nucleotides line up with TRBD1. The trim removed 4 bases at V and 5 bases at J, leaving 13 bases unmatched. Germline assignment: CDR1 ENHRY and CDR2 SYGVKD. The CDR3 contains 17 residues. DNA for the CDR3: TGTGCCATCAGTGCAATTGTGACAGGGGTCGTCAACAATGAGCAGTTCTTC. Amino acids: CAISAIVTGVVNNEQFF.

Only a few counts were recorded for this clonotype. The chain has TRBV7-2 and TRBJ1-5; 7 bases are shared with TRBD1. J gave up 3 bases and V 5 bases, and 7 bases lay outside the gene matches. The CDR3 covers 15 residues. Germline CDR1 reads SGHTA; CDR2 reads FQGNSA. The CDR3 nucleotides are TGTGCCAGCAGCGTTGGGACAGCCCACAATCAGCCCCAGCATTTT. It specifies CASSVGTAHNQPQHF.

The gene calls are TRBV28 and TRBJ1-1; 10 bases align to TRBD1. Per germline, CDR1 MDHEN and CDR2 SYDVKM. The CDR3 runs to 17 residues. V was pared by 4 bases and J by 5 bases, with 13 bases of the junction left unmatched. The DNA for the CDR3 is TGTGCCAGCAGTTCTCCAGTAAACCGGGACAGGGGTACTGAAGCTTTCTTT. Its translation: CASSSPVNRDRGTEAFF.

The rearrangement joins TRBV15 to TRBJ2-5; possibly TRBD2 for D (7 bases). The CDR3 is 16 amino acids. V gave up 0 bases and J gave up 5 bases, with 16 bases separating them. Germline V gene data show CDR1 as LNHNV and CDR2 as YYDKDF (reference sequence). CDR3 in DNA: TGTGCCACCAGCAGAGATGGGAGGGGGGGCGCGGAGACCCAGTACTTC. Its translation is CATSRDGRGGAETQYF.

This clonotype was counted a few times. The chain is built from TRBV6-6 and TRBJ2-2; TRBD1 matches at 9 bases. Germline values: CDR1 MNHNY, CDR2 SVGAGI (reference sequence). CDR3 size: 16 residues. Trimming removed 5 bases from V and 3 bases from J; junction bases left unmatched: 7. The chain's CDR3 is CASSRGTGKDTGELFF. The CDR3 bases are TGTGCCAGCAGTCGAGGGACAGGGAAGGACACCGGGGAGCTGTTTTTT.

The chain couples TRBV3-1 to TRBJ1-6, with 9 bases aligning to TRBD1. Germline CDR1 reads LGHDT; CDR2 reads YNNKEL (reference sequence). CDR3 length: 18 residues. With V trimmed by 5 bases and J by 6 bases, 14 bases remained unmatched. CDR3 region: CASSSVLGQGFGNSPLHF. As DNA, the CDR3 is TGTGCCAGCAGCTCCGTCTTGGGACAGGGTTTCGGTAATTCACCCCTCCACTTT.

The chain couples TRBV13 to TRBJ2-5, with 14 bases aligning to TRBD2. The CDR3 has 17 amino acids. Losses at the gene ends were 3 bases for V and 0 bases for J; bases not matched to a gene: 3. Germline CDR1 reads PRHDT; CDR2 reads FYEKMQ (reference sequence). The chain's CDR3 is CASSFRTSGGNQETQYF. CDR3 DNA sequence: TGTGCCAGCAGCTTCAGGACTAGCGGGGGGAACCAAGAGACCCAGTACTTC.

This chain joins TRBV27 and TRBJ1-5; D unclear. Between the trimmed V and J ends, which lost 4 bases and 10 bases, there was a span of 17 bases. The CDR3 length is 14 residues. CDR1 is MNHEY, CDR2 SMNVEV, per germline (reference sequence). In DNA, the CDR3 is TGTGCCAGCAGTTGGAAGGGCAACGTGCTTCCCCAGCATTTT. Its protein is CASSWKGNVLPQHF.

The chain employs TRBV12-3 or TRBV12-4 and TRBJ1-1, with 7 bases that match TRBD1. Trimming at V came to 3 bases and at J to 5 bases, leaving 6 bases not matched to a gene. The CDR3 consists of 14 residues. The CDR3: CASSFQAGGTEAFF. The DNA for the CDR3 is TGTGCCAGCAGTTTCCAGGCAGGGGGTACTGAAGCTTTCTTT.

This clonotype was observed a few times. The V gene is TRBV19, the J gene TRBJ2-7, with 7 bases aligning to TRBD1. Germline assignment: CDR1 LNHDA and CDR2 SQIVND (reference sequence). Trimming cost V 5 bases and J 7 bases; bases outside gene matches: 17. The CDR3 has 16 residues. The CDR3 loop is CASSPLAGTVGWEQYV. The DNA for the CDR3 is TGTGCCAGTAGTCCTTTAGCCGGGACAGTCGGATGGGAGCAGTACGTC.

This clonotype has just a few counts. The CDR3 bases are TGTGCCAGCAGCCGCACAGGGACGTGGGAGCAGTTCTTC. This translates into CASSRTGTWEQFF. V usage is TRBV5-6 and J usage is TRBJ2-1, with D possibly being TRBD1 (6 bases). Germline CDR1 is SGHDT and CDR2 is YYEEEE. V gave up 4 bases and J gave up 10 bases, with 15 bases separating them. This CDR3 is 13 amino acids long.

The CDR3 region has the DNA TGTGCCAGCAGTTTATTGACAAGTCGGGATGAGCAGTTCTTC. This sequence encodes CASSLLTSRDEQFF. V usage is TRBV28 and J usage is TRBJ2-1, with unresolved D. The V end lost 1 base, the J end lost 8 bases, and 12 bases lay between the germline ends. Germline V gene sequence: CDR1 MDHEN, CDR2 SYDVKM. The CDR3 is 14 amino acids.

The chain couples TRBV7-9 to TRBJ2-7, with 12 bases lining up with TRBD1. Germline V gene sequence: CDR1 SEHNR, CDR2 FQNEAQ (reference sequence). There are 15 residues in the CDR3. Unmatched junction bases numbered 7, after V lost 4 bases and J lost 6 bases. The CDR3: CASSSGQGADFEQYF. DNA for the CDR3: TGTGCCAGCAGCTCGGGACAGGGGGCTGACTTCGAGCAGTACTTC.

The CDR3 sequence: CASSVTGGGDEQFF. The CDR3 nucleotides are TGTGCCAGCAGCGTAACCGGGGGAGGGGATGAGCAGTTCTTC. The rearrangement joins TRBV9 to TRBJ2-1; 7 bases line up with TRBD2. The CDR3 totals 14 residues. Losses at the gene ends were 1 base for V and 8 bases for J; bases not matched to a gene: 6. CDR1 and CDR2 (germline): SGDLS, YYNGEE.

This clonotype was seen only a few times. The genes are TRBV7-8 and TRBJ1-1, with D perhaps matching TRBD1 (5 bases). CDR1 is SGHVS and CDR2 is FQNEAQ in the germline V gene. The CDR3 loop spans 16 amino acids. The germline V and J ends were trimmed by 1 base and 1 base, with 13 bases remaining between them. Here the CDR3 reads CASSLVGRVPNTEAFF. For the CDR3, the DNA is TGTGCCAGCAGCTTAGTGGGGCGAGTGCCGAACACTGAAGCTTTCTTT.

This clonotype was observed at least ten times. The V gene is TRBV6-6, the J gene TRBJ1-3; D remains unclear. The CDR3 totals 21 residues. Trimming left V 7 bases short and J 1 base short, with 32 bases between. CDR1 is MNHNY, CDR2 SVGAGI, per germline (reference sequence). Here the CDR3 reads CASTLSIRLDLFGGSGNTIYF. The CDR3 DNA reads TGTGCCAGCACCCTTTCTATCCGCCTAGACTTATTCGGTGGATCTGGAAACACCATATATTTT.

This clonotype has ten or more counts. The chain employs TRBV7-8 and TRBJ2-3, with 9 bases that match TRBD2. Germline lookup yields CDR1 SGHVS and CDR2 FQNEAQ. The ends lost 5 bases at V and 4 bases at J; junction bases unmatched: 10. The CDR3 has 16 amino acids. The CDR3 sequence: CASSISGTSRADTQYF. The CDR3 DNA reads TGTGCCAGCAGCATATCCGGGACTAGCCGGGCAGATACGCAGTATTTT.

This sequence joins TRBV7-3 and TRBJ2-3, with D hard to call. Germline assignment: CDR1 SGHTA and CDR2 FQGTGA. The CDR3 sequence is 15 residues long. V was cut by 1 base and J by 3 bases, with 11 bases left in between. The CDR3: CASSLMGFETDTQYF. CDR3 coding DNA: TGTGCCAGCAGCTTAATGGGTTTTGAGACAGATACGCAGTATTTT. Filled out from reference TRBV7-3 and TRBJ2-3, the complete variable domain reads GAGVSQTPSNKVTEKGKYVELRCDPISGHTALYWYRQSLGQGPEFLIYFQGTGAADDSGLPNDRFFAVRPEGSVSTLKIQRTERGDSAVYLCASSLMGFETDTQYFGPGTRLTVL.

The V and J genes are TRBV29-1 and TRBJ2-7; TRBD1 or TRBD2 may be the D gene (5 bases each). Germline V gives CDR1 SQVTM, CDR2 ANQGSEA. The V end lost 8 bases, the J end lost 0 bases, and 14 bases lay between the germline ends. CDR3 length equals 13 residues. The CDR3 sequence is CSTRDRSSYEQYF. In nucleotides, the CDR3 is TGCAGCACCCGGGACCGCTCCTCCTACGAGCAGTACTTC.

The chain employs TRBV5-4 and TRBJ2-2; the D gene could be TRBD1 or TRBD2 (5 bases each). This CDR3 is built from 16 residues. The germline gives CDR1 SGHNT, CDR2 YYREEE (reference sequence). V was cut by 4 bases and J by 3 bases, with 16 bases left in between. CDR3 residues: CASSHSGRRYTGELFF. Here the CDR3 DNA reads TGTGCCAGCAGCCACTCGGGACGGAGATACACCGGGGAGCTGTTTTTT.

The rearrangement uses TRBV2 and TRBJ1-3; D gene ambiguous. CDR3 size: 17 residues. Germline V gene data show CDR1 as SNHLY and CDR2 as FYNNEI. V was shortened by 4 bases and J by 3 bases, with 19 bases between the two germline ends. The CDR3 protein is CASSGVWEANLGNTIYF. CDR3 nucleotide sequence: TGTGCCAGCAGTGGGGTGTGGGAAGCGAACCTTGGAAACACCATATATTTT.

The rearrangement uses TRBV6-6 and TRBJ2-2, with D possibly being TRBD1 (5 bases). CDR3 length: 17 residues. V shed 0 bases and J shed 2 bases, with 13 bases lying between them. Germline CDR1 is MNHNY and CDR2 is SVGAGI (reference sequence). The CDR3 DNA reads TGTGCCAGCAGTTACTCGGTCCCACAGGCCAACACCGGGGAGCTGTTTTTT. Translating gives CASSYSVPQANTGELFF.

J is TRBJ1-2 and V is TRBV27, with a possible D match to TRBD1 (5 bases). Trimming cost V 0 bases and J 7 bases, with 9 bases left between them. Germline loops: CDR1 MNHEY, CDR2 SMNVEV (reference sequence). The CDR3 covers 13 residues. In DNA form, the CDR3 reads TGTGCCAGCAGTTTATCCGGGGCCCGTGGCTACACCTTC. Translation gives CASSLSGARGYTF.

This clonotype was detected once. The V and J genes are TRBV19 and TRBJ2-5, with D perhaps given as TRBD1 or TRBD2 (5 bases each). Germline V CDR1 and CDR2: LNHDA, SQIVND (reference sequence). This CDR3 has 13 residues. V lost 6 bases, J lost 5 bases, and 13 bases lay in between. CDR3 coding DNA: TGTGCCAGTAGGCCCAGGGAGATGGAGACCCAGTACTTC. Translated, it gives CASRPREMETQYF.